What follows is one T cell receptor beta chain and its context. TCRdb keeps only in-frame clones here, not all; method: immunoSEQ multiplex PCR. The sample contains fewer than 1.8 million clones, around 98.5% of which appear only once. This specimen belongs to a study of shared clonotypes between healthy human individuals. About the study: Used for every donor were three CD4 naive, three CD4 memory, two CD8 naive and one CD8 memory plate.

CD4+ cells yielded CD45RA+ naive and CD45RA-negative memory subsets. CDR3 size: 18 residues. Germline V CDR1 and CDR2: SGHNT, YYREEE (reference sequence). The V gene end was trimmed by 4 bases and the J gene end by 0 bases; junction bases not matched to a gene: 8. The source material was naive CD4+ T cells sorted from blood. Subset indicated: CD45RA+ positively selected. The receptor was isolated from a man aged 30-40 years in good health. This chain joins TRBV5-4 and TRBJ2-2, with TRBD2 identical over 11 bases. The chain's CDR3 is CASSPKTSGISNTGELFF. CDR3 nucleotides: TGTGCCAGCAGCCCAAAGACTAGCGGGATTTCGAACACCGGGGAGCTGTTTTTT.